The 26 T cell receptor beta chains below all came from one sample that was sequenced in a study of siplizumab effects on memory and regulatory T cells. Assay: immunoSEQ multiplex PCR; the TCRdb copy retains only in-frame clones and omits some. The data hold 90,000 to 150,000 clones, with just over 90% observed a single time. Sequences were obtained from non-Treg CD4+ T cells sorted from blood. These receptors all stem from a human donor in good health.

The chain links TRBV9 to TRBJ2-1; D may be TRBD1 or TRBD2 (7 bases each). The germline V gene has CDR1 SGDLS and CDR2 YYNGEE. Trimming removed 4 bases at V and 6 bases at J, with 17 bases between. The CDR3 runs to 15 residues. CDR3: CASSYQGGAFNEQFF. CDR3 DNA: TGTGCCAGCAGCTACCAGGGGGGGGCCTTCAATGAGCAGTTCTTC.

V and J are TRBV7-9 and TRBJ1-2; D is ambiguous. V lost 6 bases, J lost 2 bases, and 13 bases lay in between. There are 14 residues in the CDR3. In germline, CDR1 is SEHNR, CDR2 FQNEAQ (reference sequence). The CDR3 is CASRGGPPNYGYTF. The CDR3 DNA follows: TGTGCCAGCAGGGGCGGACCGCCGAACTATGGCTACACCTTC.

The chain carries TRBV18 and TRBJ2-7; D is perhaps TRBD1 or TRBD2 (7 bases each). CDR1 and CDR2 from the germline V gene are KGHSH and LQKENI. This CDR3 comprises 14 residues. Trimming stripped 5 bases from V and 6 bases from J, with 17 bases between. CDR3 sequence reads: CASSSGGRAGEQYF. The CDR3 nucleotides read TGTGCCAGCTCATCAGGGGGGAGGGCAGGCGAGCAGTACTTC. Full variable domain (outside the CDR3, taken from reference TRBV18 and TRBJ2-7): NAGVMQNPRHLVRRRGQEARLRCSPMKGHSHVYWYRQLPEEGLKFMVYLQKENIIDESGMPKERFSAEFPKEGPSILRIQQVVRGDSAAYFCASSSGGRAGEQYFGPGTRLTVT.

The chain uses TRBV6-1 and TRBJ1-5; a possible D gene is TRBD1 (5 bases). V lost 1 base to trimming and J lost 7 bases, with 11 bases between them. Germline values: CDR1 MNHNS, CDR2 SASEGT. CDR3 length: 14 residues. The CDR3 nucleotides are TGTGCCAGCAGTGAAGAGGCGGGGCTCCAGCCCCAGCATTTT. Amino acids: CASSEEAGLQPQHF.

The chain is built from TRBV12-1 and TRBJ1-1. TRBV12-1 is deemed a pseudogene. This CDR3 has 17 residues. The CDR3 DNA follows: TGTGCCAGCAGACCCTCCCCCGGGGGTCCAATGAACACTGAAGCTTTCTTT. Residues: CASRPSPGGPMNTEAFF.

J is TRBJ2-5 and V is TRBV11-2; no reliable D call. The CDR3 totals 12 residues. Germline CDR1 is SGHAT and CDR2 is FQNNGV. The V end lost 1 base, the J end lost 5 bases, and 5 bases lay between the germline ends. CDR3 nucleotide sequence: TGTGCCAGCAGCTTAGCCGGTGAGACCCAGTACTTC. Protein sequence: CASSLAGETQYF.

V is TRBV6-5 and J is TRBJ2-7; D unclear. In germline, CDR1 is MNHEY, CDR2 SVGAGI. V gave up 0 bases and J gave up 0 bases, with 9 bases separating them. This CDR3 has 15 residues. The DNA of the CDR3 is TGTGCCAGCAGTTACTCGATGGGCAGCTCCTACGAGCAGTACTTC. This translates into CASSYSMGSSYEQYF.

The gene calls are TRBV5-4 and TRBJ1-1; 7 positions agree with TRBD1. Trimming removed 4 bases from V and 0 bases from J; junction bases left unmatched: 6. CDR1 and CDR2 from the germline V gene are SGHNT and YYREEE (reference sequence). CDR3 length: 15 residues. CDR3 amino acids: CASSPMGQLNTEAFF. CDR3 nucleotide sequence: TGTGCCAGCAGCCCCATGGGACAGTTGAACACTGAAGCTTTCTTT.

The chain joins TRBV28 to TRBJ1-2, with D unresolved. This CDR3 comprises 14 residues. Deletions cut 3 bases from V and 8 bases from J, with 16 bases between. Germline CDR1 MDHEN, CDR2 SYDVKM. CDR3 nucleotides: TGTGCCAGCAGTTTTCGACGGGCCTCGGGAGGCTACACCTTC. It encodes CASSFRRASGGYTF.

This rearrangement joins TRBV6-5 to TRBJ1-4; perhaps TRBD1 as D (5 bases). The V end was cut by 7 bases, the J end by 6 bases, with 12 bases between. The germline gives CDR1 MNHEY, CDR2 SVGAGI. The CDR3 has 13 amino acids. The CDR3 spells CASTGRSHEKLFF. The CDR3 DNA reads as TGTGCCAGCACGGGGCGGTCTCATGAAAAACTGTTTTTT.

There are a few counts of this clone. J is TRBJ1-1 and V is TRBV19; D not certain. The V gene lost 6 bases and the J gene lost 1 base, with 15 bases spanning the gap. The germline V gene encodes CDR1 LNHDA and CDR2 SQIVND (reference sequence). The CDR3 loop spans 15 amino acids. This CDR3 reads CASRPSPDWNTEAFF. The CDR3 nucleotides read TGTGCCAGTAGACCCTCCCCCGATTGGAACACTGAAGCTTTCTTT.

V usage is TRBV7-2 and J usage is TRBJ2-3, with 10 bases aligning to TRBD2. Trimming cost V 6 bases and J 2 bases; bases outside gene matches: 8. Germline lookup yields CDR1 SGHTA and CDR2 FQGNSA. There are 16 residues in the CDR3. In DNA form, the CDR3 reads TGTGCCAGCAGTCCTAGCGGGGGACGACCCACAGATACGCAGTATTTT. It is translated as CASSPSGGRPTDTQYF.

J is TRBJ2-1 and V is TRBV4-2; no clear D. The V gene's germline CDR1 is LGHNA and CDR2 YNFKEQ. V was shortened by 5 bases and J by 14 bases, with 16 bases between the two germline ends. The CDR3 runs 12 residues. CDR3: CASSLLASGEFF. CDR3 sequence (DNA): TGTGCCAGCAGCTTGTTGGCGTCCGGAGAGTTCTTC.

The V and J genes are TRBV27 and TRBJ1-2; a weak D match, TRBD1 (5 bases). The V end was cut by 5 bases, the J end by 5 bases, with 12 bases between. The germline V gene encodes CDR1 MNHEY and CDR2 SMNVEV (reference sequence). This CDR3 is built from 13 residues. The CDR3 is CASSLDSRYGYTF. The CDR3 bases are TGTGCCAGCAGTCTCGACAGTAGATATGGCTACACCTTC.

The chain couples TRBV7-3 to TRBJ1-1, with D possibly TRBD1 on 5 matching bases. The CDR3 runs to 14 residues. V was shortened by 1 base and J by 4 bases, with 10 bases between the two germline ends. CDR1 and CDR2 from the germline V gene are SGHTA and FQGTGA. The CDR3 DNA sequence: TGTGCCAGCAGCTTAAGGGGCCAGGGCACTGAAGCTTTCTTT. Its translation is CASSLRGQGTEAFF.

The chain uses TRBV5-4 and TRBJ2-7; possibly TRBD1 for D (5 bases). The CDR3 covers 13 residues. Germline assignment: CDR1 SGHNT and CDR2 YYREEE (reference sequence). V was shortened by 6 bases and J by 0 bases, with 10 bases between the two germline ends. The CDR3 sequence is CASTGQSSYEQYF. CDR3 nucleotides: TGTGCCAGCACCGGACAAAGCTCCTACGAGCAGTACTTC.

This clone was detected only once. The chain carries TRBV11-3 and TRBJ2-7; the D gene could be TRBD1 or TRBD2 (5 bases each). In germline, CDR1 is SGHNT, CDR2 YENEEA. The CDR3 is made up of 18 amino acids. V was pared by 5 bases and J by 3 bases, with 26 bases between. CDR3 sequence: CASSRIPGTGSPFYEQYF. In nucleotides, the CDR3 is TGTGCCAGCAGCCGTATCCCTGGGACCGGGTCGCCGTTCTACGAGCAGTACTTC.

The rearrangement links TRBV5-6 to TRBJ1-6; D is possibly TRBD1 (6 bases). Germline loops: CDR1 SGHDT, CDR2 YYEEEE. The CDR3 covers 15 residues. Trimming took off 2 bases at V and 9 bases at J, with 15 bases between the two ends. DNA for the CDR3: TGTGCCAGCAGCTTTTTTTGGGGGCAGGGTTCACCCCTCCACTTT. Its protein product is CASSFFWGQGSPLHF. The full variable domain, its missing parts supplied by reference TRBV5-6 and TRBJ1-6, is DAGVTQSPTHLIKTRGQQVTLRCSPKSGHDTVSWYQQALGQGPQFIFQYYEEEERQRGNFPDRFSGHQFPNYSSELNVNALLLGDSALYLCASSFFWGQGSPLHFGNGTRLTVT.

This chain links TRBV28 with TRBJ1-2; D call uncertain. Germline CDR1 is MDHEN and CDR2 is SYDVKM. The CDR3 has 13 amino acids. V was clipped by 6 bases and J by 2 bases, with 10 bases between them. CDR3 DNA sequence: TGTGCCAGCAGAGACCCAAGAAACTATGGCTACACCTTC. As protein: CASRDPRNYGYTF.

This rearrangement joins TRBV15 to TRBJ1-4; TRBD1 is a possible D gene (5 bases). The germline gives CDR1 LNHNV, CDR2 YYDKDF (reference sequence). V was clipped by 5 bases and J by 5 bases, with 12 bases between them. CDR3 length: 14 residues. CDR3 sequence: CATSYGGMNEKLFF. CDR3 coding DNA: TGTGCCACCAGCTACGGGGGGATGAATGAAAAACTGTTTTTT.

This chain uses TRBV19 with TRBJ2-5; no clear D. V shed 5 bases and J shed 0 bases, with 7 bases lying between them. Germline loops: CDR1 LNHDA, CDR2 SQIVND (reference sequence). This CDR3 comprises 13 residues. DNA for the CDR3: TGTGCCAGTAGTTGGAACCACCAAGAGACCCAGTACTTC. The encoded protein is CASSWNHQETQYF.

The rearrangement uses TRBV19 and TRBJ2-1, with 14 bases that match TRBD2. Germline V lookup: CDR1 LNHDA, CDR2 SQIVND (reference sequence). This CDR3 is 18 amino acids long. Unmatched junction bases numbered 8, after V lost 4 bases and J lost 3 bases. CDR3 sequence (DNA): TGTGCCAGTAGTACCGGACTAGCGGGGGGCATTTTCTACAATGAGCAGTTCTTC. Protein: CASSTGLAGGIFYNEQFF.

The V call is TRBV2, the J call TRBJ1-5; TRBD1 aligns across 8 bases. The junction had 6 bases not matched to a gene; V was cut back by 1 base and J by 7 bases. Germline values: CDR1 SNHLY, CDR2 FYNNEI. The CDR3 has 15 amino acids. Here the CDR3 reads CASSEGAGQGQPQHF. The CDR3 region has the DNA TGTGCCAGCAGTGAAGGTGCTGGACAGGGCCAGCCCCAGCATTTT.

J is TRBJ2-3 and V is TRBV7-2; 11 bases are shared with TRBD2. Germline CDR1 reads SGHTA; CDR2 reads FQGNSA. The CDR3 contains 14 residues. V was clipped by 6 bases and J by 5 bases; unmatched bases: 4. CDR3 protein: CASRGTSGEDTQYF. Written as DNA, the CDR3 is TGTGCCAGCAGAGGGACTAGCGGTGAAGATACGCAGTATTTT.

CDR3 nucleotides: TGTGCCAGCAGCTTAGGGCCGGGACTAGCGGGGAGAGATACGCAGTATTTT. Residues: CASSLGPGLAGRDTQYF. The chain has TRBV7-2 and TRBJ2-3, with 13 bases identical to TRBD2. Looked up from germline, CDR1 is SGHTA and CDR2 is FQGNSA. This CDR3 is built from 17 residues. V lost 1 base and J lost 5; bases outside the gene matches: 6.

The genes are TRBV6-5 and TRBJ1-2, with a possible D match to TRBD1 (6 bases). The germline V gene has CDR1 MNHEY and CDR2 SVGAGI. Trimming cost V 6 bases and J 4 bases, with 15 bases left between them. The CDR3 covers 14 residues. CDR3 sequence (DNA): TGTGCCAGCAGGAAACAGGGTTCGGGCTATGGCTACACCTTC. It is translated as CASRKQGSGYGYTF.